The clone carrying this T cell receptor (beta chain) has a single count. The data originate from a study of T cell changes during pregnancy in multiple sclerosis. V gave up 1 base and J gave up 9 bases; unmatched junction bases: 7. This CDR3 region has 15 residues. Germline CDR1 and CDR2: MNHEY and SMNVEV (reference sequence). Here immunoSEQ multiplex PCR was the method, and the copy in TCRdb shows in-frame clones only, minus some. This table has 35,000 to 55,000 clones, around 92% appearing once. Sequences were obtained from peripheral blood. The TCR was taken from a female donor with multiple sclerosis, enrolled in a pregnancy study. The V call is TRBV27, the J call TRBJ2-1; 9 positions match TRBD2. As DNA, the CDR3 is TGTGCCAGCAGTTTATTAGCGGGAGCGTCAGGTGAGCAGTTCTTC. Protein: CASSLLAGASGEQFF.